The 24 T cell receptor beta chains given below trace back to one sample, sequenced in a study of cytomegalovirus exposure and HLA in healthy donors. Use of 60 Vbeta and 13 Jbeta primers characterized the PCR. The data were produced by immunoSEQ multiplex PCR, yet TCRdb's version contains in-frame clones alone and is incomplete. Of about 70,000 clones in the sample, 60% to 75% are singletons; the top ten hold 11%. The sequencing sample was made of PBMCs. The receptors were gathered from a woman between 55 and 75 years old in good health and CMV-seropositive.

The chain recombines TRBV6-5 with TRBJ2-5, with 10 bases that match TRBD1. The length of the CDR3 is 15 residues. Germline lookup yields CDR1 MNHEY and CDR2 SVGAGI. The J segment lost 2 bases and the V segment lost 2 bases, leaving 2 bases of the junction unmatched. The CDR3 DNA sequence: TGTGCCAGCAGTTACGGACAGGGGGTTCAAGAGACCCAGTACTTC. It codes for CASSYGQGVQETQYF.

The chain links TRBV6-5 to TRBJ1-1, with a possible D match to TRBD1 (6 bases). CDR3 length: 14 residues. Germline V CDR1 and CDR2: MNHEY, SVGAGI. Trimming left V 4 bases short and J 5 bases short, with 14 bases between. CDR3 sequence: CASSSGERRTEAFF. The CDR3 DNA reads as TGTGCCAGCAGTTCAGGGGAAAGGAGGACTGAAGCTTTCTTT.

The genes are TRBV6-1 and TRBJ2-1; 11 nucleotides match TRBD2. Trimming removed 4 bases from V and 10 bases from J; junction bases left unmatched: 21. The CDR3 loop spans 19 amino acids. CDR1 MNHNS and CDR2 SASEGT come from the germline V gene. CDR3 bases: TGTGCCAGCAGTGGCGGACTGATAGCGGGAGGGCCGAGGGGTTGGGAGCAGTTCTTC. Amino acids: CASSGGLIAGGPRGWEQFF.

The J gene is TRBJ1-1, the V gene TRBV28; TRBD1 is a possible D gene (5 bases). The V and J ends lost 6 bases and 10 bases respectively, with 18 bases between them. Germline-derived CDR1 and CDR2 are MDHEN and SYDVKM. The CDR3 spans 13 residues. CDR3 nucleotides: TGTGCCAGCAGCAGGCAAGGGGCGGGGGGAGCTTTCTTT. Protein: CASSRQGAGGAFF.

CDR3 in DNA: TGTGCCAGCAGCGCCGGACGGGAGAACACTGAAGCTTTCTTT. This codes for CASSAGRENTEAFF. The chain recombines TRBV7-9 with TRBJ1-1; D ambiguous. There are 14 residues in the CDR3. CDR1 and CDR2 from the germline V gene are SEHNR and FQNEAQ (reference sequence). Trimming removed 5 bases from V and 1 base from J, with 11 bases in between.

The V and J genes are TRBV6-6 and TRBJ1-1; 10 nucleotides line up with TRBD1. The CDR3 is 14 residues long. Germline V gene lookup returns CDR1 MNHNY and CDR2 SVGAGI (reference sequence). The V segment lost 8 bases and the J segment 2 bases; nucleotides outside the gene matches: 5. The CDR3 here is CASGTGEKNTEAFF. Written as DNA, the CDR3 is TGTGCCAGCGGGACAGGGGAGAAAAACACTGAAGCTTTCTTT.

The CDR3 sequence: CASSLTGEVGEAFF. In DNA form, the CDR3 reads TGTGCCAGCAGTCTGACAGGGGAAGTTGGTGAAGCTTTCTTT. The chain recombines TRBV14 with TRBJ1-1; TRBD1 aligns across 8 bases. The germline V gene has CDR1 SGHDN and CDR2 FVKESK. The CDR3 has 14 residues. The junction had 10 bases not matched to a gene; V was cut back by 6 bases and J by 7 bases.

CDR3 sequence: CASARGNTGELFF. The CDR3 DNA follows: TGTGCCAGCGCGCGGGGGAACACCGGGGAGCTGTTTTTT. The chain combines TRBV7-8 with TRBJ2-2, with D possibly TRBD2 on 6 matching bases. This CDR3 spans 13 amino acids. Germline CDR1 and CDR2: SGHVS and FQNEAQ. Trimming took 8 bases from V and 1 from J, leaving 8 bases between them.

This sequence joins TRBV6-1 and TRBJ1-5, with TRBD1 matching over 7 bases. The CDR3 runs to 17 residues. J was trimmed by 1 base and V by 4 bases; bases with no gene match: 10. Germline V gene data show CDR1 as MNHNS and CDR2 as SASEGT. The chain's CDR3 is CASSGTGAIGSNQPQHF. The CDR3 DNA is TGTGCCAGCAGTGGAACAGGGGCCATCGGAAGCAATCAGCCCCAGCATTTT.

This clone appeared a few times. The V and J genes are TRBV13 and TRBJ2-3; a possible D gene is TRBD1 (7 bases). Germline V CDR1 and CDR2: PRHDT, FYEKMQ (reference sequence). Trimming pared 4 bases from V and 11 bases from J, leaving 19 bases between. The CDR3 is 14 amino acids. CDR3 region: CASSSWGDRQGQYF. The CDR3 nucleotides read TGTGCCAGCAGCTCGTGGGGGGACAGACAAGGGCAGTATTTT.

This sequence joins TRBV27 and TRBJ1-6, with D hard to call. V lost 3 bases, J lost 0 bases, and 12 bases lay in between. The germline CDR1 and CDR2 sequences are MNHEY and SMNVEV (reference sequence). The CDR3 loop spans 17 amino acids. The CDR3 loop reads CASSFSEGNSYNSPLHF. The CDR3 DNA reads TGTGCCAGCAGTTTTTCCGAGGGAAACTCCTATAATTCACCCCTCCACTTT.

V and J are TRBV30 and TRBJ2-5; 7 positions match TRBD2. CDR1 is GTSNPN, CDR2 SVGIG, per germline (reference sequence). The CDR3 covers 14 residues. V lost 3 bases to trimming and J lost 5 bases; unmatched junction nucleotides: 9. This CDR3 is CAWRGGTGGETQYF. CDR3 nucleotides: TGTGCCTGGAGGGGGGGGACGGGCGGGGAGACCCAGTACTTC.

The CDR3 DNA sequence: TGTGCCGGCACCCGAAGCGGGGGGAGGACTTTCTTT. This translates into CAGTRSGGRTFF. This chain joins TRBV6-1 and TRBJ1-1, with a weak D call TRBD1 (5 bases). This CDR3 contains 12 residues. CDR1 MNHNS and CDR2 SASEGT come from the germline V gene. Trimming took 11 bases from V and 12 from J, leaving 22 bases between them.

The CDR3 is CASSFGGPFYEQYF. DNA for the CDR3: TGTGCCAGCAGTTTCGGGGGGCCTTTCTACGAGCAGTACTTC. The rearrangement joins TRBV27 to TRBJ2-7, with D possibly being TRBD2 (7 bases). Trimming took off 3 bases at V and 3 bases at J, with 12 bases between the two ends. The CDR3 length is 14 residues. The germline V gene encodes CDR1 MNHEY and CDR2 SMNVEV (reference sequence).

The V call is TRBV7-2, the J call TRBJ1-5; D is ambiguous. The germline V gene encodes CDR1 SGHTA and CDR2 FQGNSA. This CDR3 comprises 12 residues. V lost 4 bases, J lost 5 bases, and 6 bases lay in between. The CDR3 DNA follows: TGTGCCAGCAGCTGGAGGGATCAGCCCCAGCATTTT. Its translation: CASSWRDQPQHF.

This clone appeared a single time. This chain joins TRBV9 and TRBJ2-1; the match to TRBD1 covers 7 bases. Germline CDR1 reads SGDLS; CDR2 reads YYNGEE. Trimming took 4 bases from V and 0 from J; bases not matched to a gene: 4. The CDR3 contains 15 residues. CDR3 nucleotide sequence: TGTGCCAGCAGCATACGGGACAGCTCCTACAATGAGCAGTTCTTC. Translation: CASSIRDSSYNEQFF.

This rearrangement joins TRBV19 to TRBJ1-5; 7 bases are a match to TRBD1. The CDR3 contains 17 residues. V lost 4 bases, J lost 0 bases, and 9 bases stayed unmatched. In germline, CDR1 is LNHDA, CDR2 SQIVND (reference sequence). The CDR3 spells CASSTGQAFYSNQPQHF. CDR3 bases: TGTGCCAGTAGTACCGGACAGGCTTTTTATAGCAATCAGCCCCAGCATTTT.

The chain combines TRBV27 with TRBJ1-2; possible D gene TRBD1, 6 bases. V was pared by 5 bases and J by 7 bases, with 17 bases between. Looked up from germline, CDR1 is MNHEY and CDR2 is SMNVEV (reference sequence). The CDR3 is made up of 14 amino acids. This CDR3 is CASSRTPQGRGYTF. The CDR3 DNA is TGTGCCAGCAGTCGAACACCACAGGGACGTGGCTACACCTTC.

The rearrangement uses TRBV2 and TRBJ1-5; 11 bases are shared with TRBD1. CDR3 length equals 16 residues. In germline, CDR1 is SNHLY, CDR2 FYNNEI. V trimming: 6 bases; J trimming: 6 bases; junction bases outside the gene matches: 10. In DNA, the CDR3 is TGTGCCAGCAGGAGAGGGGACGGACAGGGGGCTCAGCCCCAGCATTTT. Translation: CASRRGDGQGAQPQHF.

The chain couples TRBV5-4 to TRBJ2-2, with 7 nucleotides matching TRBD2. V gave up 3 bases and J gave up 4 bases; unmatched junction bases: 12. The CDR3 spans 17 residues. Per the germline V gene, CDR1 is SGHNT and CDR2 is YYREEE (reference sequence). CDR3 nucleotide sequence: TGTGCCAGCAGCTGGGGGGGACCGACTTCCCCCACCGGGGAGCTGTTTTTT. Protein: CASSWGGPTSPTGELFF. Based on the CDR3 plus reference TRBV5-4 and TRBJ2-2, the full variable domain is ETGVTQSPTHLIKTRGQQVTLRCSSQSGHNTVSWYQQALGQGPQFIFQYYREEENGRGNFPPRFSGLQFPNYSSELNVNALELDDSALYLCASSWGGPTSPTGELFFGEGSRLTVL.

The chain employs TRBV5-4 and TRBJ1-2; 7 bases match TRBD1. Germline V CDR1 and CDR2: SGHNT, YYREEE (reference sequence). The CDR3 is 16 residues long. Trimming removed 3 bases from V and 1 base from J; junction bases left unmatched: 9. The CDR3 reads CASSSGGQHINYGYTF. The CDR3 region has the DNA TGTGCCAGCAGCTCTGGGGGACAGCATATTAACTATGGCTACACCTTC.

The chain recombines TRBV12-5 with TRBJ1-1; no definite D call. The CDR3 totals 13 residues. Germline loops: CDR1 LGHNT, CDR2 FRNRAP. The ends were cut back, 8 bases at V and 1 base at J, with 11 bases in the middle. The CDR3 coding sequence is TGTGCTAGTCGACAACGGGAGAACACTGAAGCTTTCTTT. It codes for CASRQRENTEAFF.

The J gene is TRBJ1-4, the V gene TRBV2, with D perhaps matching TRBD1 (6 bases). Trimming cost V 6 bases and J 6 bases, with 14 bases left between them. The V gene's germline CDR1 is SNHLY and CDR2 FYNNEI. The CDR3 is made up of 14 amino acids. The CDR3 protein is CASRNRVGDEKLFF. CDR3 DNA sequence: TGTGCCAGCAGAAACAGGGTAGGGGATGAAAAACTGTTTTTT.

As for this clone: Other DNA sequences in the sample encode the same CDR3. The chain is built from TRBV5-6 and TRBJ2-1; weak D call: TRBD2 (6 bases). Germline lookup yields CDR1 SGHDT and CDR2 YYEEEE. This CDR3 is built from 15 residues. Between the trimmed V and J ends, which lost 0 bases and 0 bases, there was a span of 7 bases. CDR3 region: CASSLAGSSYNEQFF. DNA of the CDR3: TGTGCCAGCAGCTTGGCCGGGAGCTCCTACAATGAGCAGTTCTTC.